These 19 T cell receptor beta chains originate from one sample sequenced in a study of T cells after yellow fever vaccination. Each CDR3 protein is one row after TCRdb ran MiXCR on the 5' RACE reads. The data contain 50,000 or so distinct CDR3 sequences, around 6.7% of them singletons. The sample in question was CD8+ T cells not binding an NS4B(214-222) dextramer, sorted from PBMCs, obtained about 41 days after the first yellow fever vaccination. The receptors were gathered from a man aged 18 to 30 who received the YFV17D yellow fever vaccine.

As to this clonotype: A much larger clone lies a single base off, so this may be a read error. The CDR3 spells CAWSEVYEQYF. For the CDR3, the DNA is TGTGCCTGGAGTGAGGTTTACGAGCAGTACTTC. V is TRBV30 and J is TRBJ2-7, with D unresolved. The germline V gene encodes CDR1 GTSNPN and CDR2 SVGIG (reference sequence). The CDR3 spans 11 residues. The V and J ends lost 1 base and 4 bases respectively, with 5 bases between them.

This chain connects TRBV4-1 to TRBJ1-4, with D unresolved. This CDR3 region has 16 residues. Trimming stripped 2 bases from V and 0 bases from J, with 10 bases between. The germline gives CDR1 MGHRA, CDR2 YSYEKL. The CDR3 reads CASSQCDGPTNEKLFF. In DNA, the CDR3 is TGCGCCAGCAGCCAATGTGACGGTCCAACTAATGAAAAACTGTTTTTT.

This clonotype occurred many times. The chain carries TRBV10-3 and TRBJ2-7; TRBD1 might be the D (7 bases). Germline assignment: CDR1 ENHRY and CDR2 SYGVKD. Trimming took 2 bases from V and 0 from J, leaving 14 bases between them. This CDR3 region has 16 residues. As DNA, the CDR3 is TGTGCCATCAGTGAGGTGGAGGGACAGCACTCCTACGAGCAGTACTTC. Its protein product is CAISEVEGQHSYEQYF.

There are many counts of this clonotype. V is TRBV7-9 and J is TRBJ2-2; D may match TRBD1 or TRBD2 (6 bases each). The CDR3 has 15 amino acids. Germline-derived CDR1 and CDR2 are SEHNR and FQNEAQ (reference sequence). Trimming pared 3 bases from V and 4 bases from J, leaving 12 bases between. This CDR3 reads CASSLVGGGTGELFF. CDR3 DNA: TGTGCCAGCAGCTTGGTCGGGGGCGGCACCGGGGAGCTGTTTTTT. The full variable domain, completed using reference TRBV7-9 and TRBJ2-2, is DTGVSQNPRHKITKRGQNVTFRCDPISEHNRLYWYRQTLGQGPEFLTYFQNEAQLEKSRLLSDRFSAERPKGSFSTLEIQRTEQGDSAMYLCASSLVGGGTGELFFGEGSRLTVL.

This CDR3 reads CASSQVTSGRAYHEQYV. Written as DNA, the CDR3 is TGTGCCAGCAGCCAAGTGACTAGCGGGAGGGCATATCACGAGCAGTACGTC. The chain combines TRBV4-2 with TRBJ2-7; TRBD2 aligns across 14 bases. The germline CDR1 and CDR2 sequences are LGHNA and YNFKEQ. The CDR3 spans 17 residues. V gave up 1 base and J gave up 5 bases; unmatched junction bases: 7.

This clonotype was seen ten or more times. This chain uses TRBV12-3 or TRBV12-4 with TRBJ2-2, with 10 bases that match TRBD1. This CDR3 region has 14 residues. V lost 7 bases, J lost 7 bases, and 6 bases stayed unmatched. The CDR3 spells CASMVGQGVGELFF. The DNA of the CDR3 is TGTGCCAGCATGGTCGGACAGGGGGTCGGGGAGCTGTTTTTT.

This clonotype was counted ten times or more. The gene calls are TRBV7-2 and TRBJ2-1; D possibly corresponds to TRBD2 (5 bases). Germline CDR1 and CDR2: SGHTA and FQGNSA. The CDR3 loop spans 14 amino acids. The V end was cut by 5 bases, the J end by 6 bases, with 14 bases between. Written as DNA, the CDR3 is TGTGCCAGCAGCCCCCCAGCTAGCAGCAATGAGCAGTTCTTC. It specifies CASSPPASSNEQFF.

This sequence joins TRBV10-1 and TRBJ2-7, with 8 bases matching TRBD1. Trimming took 4 bases from V and 2 from J; bases not matched to a gene: 4. The CDR3 loop spans 14 amino acids. Germline CDR1 and CDR2: WNHNN and SYGVQD (reference sequence). The CDR3 DNA follows: TGCGCCAGCAGTGGGGACAGGCGTACCTACGAGCAGTACTTC. Residues: CASSGDRRTYEQYF.

This clonotype occurred a few times. The rearrangement links TRBV12-3 or TRBV12-4 to TRBJ2-3, with D perhaps TRBD1 (6 bases). The V end lost 7 bases, the J end lost 1 base, and 9 bases lay between the germline ends. CDR3 length equals 13 residues. CDR3 region: CASKGVGTDTQYF. Here the CDR3 DNA reads TGTGCCAGCAAGGGGGTGGGCACAGATACGCAGTATTTT.

This clonotype was seen ten or more times. The chain recombines TRBV12-3 or TRBV12-4 with TRBJ2-2; D gene ambiguous. This CDR3 has 14 residues. The V end lost 8 bases, the J end lost 2 bases, and 12 bases lay between the germline ends. The CDR3 nucleotides are TGTGCCAGCGGTGTAGCTCTTAACACCGGGGAGCTGTTTTTT. Encoded protein: CASGVALNTGELFF.

This clonotype showed up many times. V gene TRBV12-5 combines with J gene TRBJ2-2; D is ambiguous. Germline CDR1 reads LGHNT; CDR2 reads FRNRAP. The V end lost 2 bases, the J end lost 4 bases, and 11 bases lay between the germline ends. CDR3 length: 15 residues. The CDR3 protein is CASGLPTVTTGELFF. The CDR3 DNA reads TGTGCTAGTGGTTTGCCCACAGTGACCACCGGGGAGCTGTTTTTT.

The sample holds many counts of this clonotype. The gene calls are TRBV19 and TRBJ1-3, with a weak D call TRBD1 (5 bases). CDR1 and CDR2 (germline): LNHDA, SQIVND (reference sequence). The CDR3 spans 15 residues. The germline V and J ends were trimmed by 3 bases and 2 bases, with 11 bases remaining between them. The CDR3 DNA is TGTGCCAGTAGTATGGCGATCAGGGCTGGAAACACCATATATTTT. Its protein is CASSMAIRAGNTIYF.

The J gene is TRBJ2-7, the V gene TRBV20-1, with 7 nucleotides matching TRBD2. The V segment lost 6 bases and the J segment 1 base; nucleotides outside the gene matches: 6. The CDR3 runs 13 residues. Germline V gives CDR1 DFQATT, CDR2 SNEGSKA (reference sequence). The CDR3 loop reads CSARAGESYEQYF. CDR3 nucleotides: TGCAGTGCCCGGGCGGGGGAGTCCTACGAGCAGTACTTC.

The rearrangement joins TRBV15 to TRBJ1-5; D is undetermined. The CDR3 has 15 residues. Germline CDR1 and CDR2: LNHNV and YYDKDF (reference sequence). V was cut by 5 bases and J by 3 bases, with 14 bases left in between. CDR3 amino acids: CATSGPGPSNQPQHF. The CDR3 DNA reads TGTGCCACCAGCGGTCCTGGCCCGTCCAATCAGCCCCAGCATTTT.

This clonotype was counted at least ten times. The chain combines TRBV12-3 or TRBV12-4 with TRBJ2-2; D possibly corresponds to TRBD2 (6 bases). The CDR3 contains 16 residues. V shed 0 bases and J shed 7 bases, with 15 bases lying between them. The CDR3 reads CASSLAVYRGGGELFF. Written as DNA, the CDR3 is TGTGCCAGCAGTTTAGCGGTCTATCGGGGAGGCGGGGAGCTGTTTTTT.

This clonotype was seen repeatedly, ten times or more. The chain carries TRBV7-9 and TRBJ1-1, with D unclear. The CDR3 is made up of 14 amino acids. Germline CDR1 SEHNR, CDR2 FQNEAQ (reference sequence). The germline V and J ends were trimmed by 2 bases and 0 bases, with 7 bases remaining between them. In DNA, the CDR3 is TGTGCCAGCAGCTTATCTTTCATGAACACTGAAGCTTTCTTT. Translating gives CASSLSFMNTEAFF. Drawing the rest from reference TRBV7-9 and TRBJ1-1, the complete variable domain is DTGVSQNPRHKITKRGQNVTFRCDPISEHNRLYWYRQTLGQGPEFLTYFQNEAQLEKSRLLSDRFSAERPKGSFSTLEIQRTEQGDSAMYLCASSLSFMNTEAFFGQGTRLTVV.

Ten or more counts support this clonotype. This rearrangement joins TRBV6-5 to TRBJ2-7; TRBD2 agrees at 8 bases. Looked up from germline, CDR1 is MNHEY and CDR2 is SVGAGI. The CDR3 totals 15 residues. The V segment lost 2 bases and the J segment 5 bases; nucleotides outside the gene matches: 8. CDR3 DNA sequence: TGTGCCAGCAGTTACCTGTCTAGCGGGTACAACGAGCAGTACGTC. The encoded protein is CASSYLSSGYNEQYV.

This clonotype appeared a few times. The rearrangement joins TRBV11-2 to TRBJ2-7, with D perhaps TRBD2 (6 bases). The germline CDR1 and CDR2 sequences are SGHAT and FQNNGV. The CDR3 totals 13 residues. Trimming shortened V by 6 bases and J by 2 bases, and 11 bases separated the two germline ends. CDR3 amino acids: CASRLTSPYEQYF. The CDR3 DNA reads TGTGCCAGCAGACTCACTAGCCCCTACGAGCAGTACTTC.

This clonotype occurred many times. The rearrangement links TRBV15 to TRBJ1-2; D is ambiguous. Germline CDR1 and CDR2: LNHNV and YYDKDF (reference sequence). The V end lost 1 base, the J end lost 6 bases, and 12 bases lay between the germline ends. The CDR3 consists of 14 residues. CDR3 region: CATSRGQEGHGYTF. DNA for the CDR3: TGTGCCACCAGCAGAGGTCAAGAAGGGCATGGCTACACCTTC.